The 8 T cell receptor beta chains below were found in one sample sequenced in a study of monozygotic twins with cystic fibrosis. Repertoires were generated with immunoSEQ multiplex PCR, while TCRdb's copy carries only in-frame clones and drops some. This table has 8,000 or so clones, approximately 95% appearing once. The sample comprised blood. The receptors were sampled from a boy aged 2 to 10 with cystic fibrosis.

This chain links TRBV5-1 with TRBJ2-5; 13 nucleotides align to TRBD2. The germline V gene encodes CDR1 SGHRS and CDR2 YFSETQ. This CDR3 has 16 residues. V gave up 2 bases and J gave up 4 bases; unmatched junction bases: 5. The CDR3 bases are TGCGCCAGCAGCTTCCAGGGACTAGCGGGGACAGAGACCCAGTACTTC. It is translated as CASSFQGLAGTETQYF.

V gene TRBV7-2 combines with J gene TRBJ2-5; 7 bases align to TRBD1. This CDR3 has 13 residues. Germline CDR1 and CDR2: SGHTA and FQGNSA. The J segment lost 5 bases and the V segment lost 6 bases, leaving 6 bases of the junction unmatched. DNA of the CDR3: TGTGCCAGCAGGAGACAGGGAGTGGAGACCCAGTACTTC. Protein sequence: CASRRQGVETQYF.

V gene TRBV2 combines with J gene TRBJ1-5; D is unclear. Trimming left V 6 bases short and J 0 bases short, with 9 bases between. CDR1 and CDR2 from the germline V gene are SNHLY and FYNNEI. CDR3 length equals 14 residues. CDR3 bases: TGTGCCAGCAGATCGGGGAATAGCAATCAGCCCCAGCATTTT. As protein: CASRSGNSNQPQHF.

This chain connects TRBV7-8 to TRBJ1-4; 7 bases agree with TRBD1. CDR1 and CDR2 (germline): SGHVS, FQNEAQ. V lost 3 bases, J lost 5 bases, and 9 bases stayed unmatched. The CDR3 runs to 16 residues. The CDR3 sequence: CASSFWGGQQNEKLFF. The CDR3 bases are TGTGCCAGCAGCTTTTGGGGGGGACAGCAAAATGAAAAACTGTTTTTT.

The rearrangement links TRBV27 to TRBJ1-1, with D possibly matching TRBD1 (5 bases). Trimming cost V 5 bases and J 0 bases, with 10 bases left between them. The CDR3 loop spans 14 amino acids. Germline CDR1 reads MNHEY; CDR2 reads SMNVEV (reference sequence). The CDR3 sequence is CASSPGTLNTEAFF. As DNA, the CDR3 is TGTGCCAGCAGTCCCGGGACTTTGAACACTGAAGCTTTCTTT.

This chain joins TRBV18 and TRBJ2-5; TRBD2 matches 12 bases. Germline V gene sequence: CDR1 KGHSH, CDR2 LQKENI. The CDR3 is 15 residues long. The V segment lost 6 bases and the J segment 2 bases; nucleotides outside the gene matches: 4. Here the CDR3 reads CASSLAGGRQETQYF. CDR3 bases: TGTGCCAGCTCGCTAGCGGGGGGGAGACAAGAGACCCAGTACTTC.

This sequence joins TRBV5-1 and TRBJ2-7; 9 nucleotides line up with TRBD1. The CDR3 consists of 14 residues. Germline loops: CDR1 SGHRS, CDR2 YFSETQ. Trimming at V came to 0 bases and at J to 5 bases, leaving 3 bases not matched to a gene. CDR3 loop: CASSLAQGADEQYF. In nucleotides, the CDR3 is TGCGCCAGCAGCTTGGCACAGGGGGCCGACGAGCAGTACTTC.

The rearrangement joins TRBV19 to TRBJ1-6, with 10 bases that match TRBD1. CDR3 length: 15 amino acids. Unmatched junction bases numbered 10, after V lost 9 bases and J lost 8 bases. Looked up from germline, CDR1 is LNHDA and CDR2 is SQIVND (reference sequence). In nucleotides, the CDR3 is TGTGCCAGCCGACAGGGGGCCGGAGGCCATTCACCCCTCCACTTT. This encodes CASRQGAGGHSPLHF. Full variable domain (remainder filled in from reference TRBV19 and TRBJ1-6): DGGITQSPKYLFRKEGQNVTLSCEQNLNHDAMYWYRQDPGQGLRLIYYSQIVNDFQKGDIAEGYSVSREKKESFPLTVTSAQKNPTAFYLCASRQGAGGHSPLHFGNGTRLTVT.